This entry concerns a single T cell receptor beta chain. Its antigen is as yet unknown. Assay used: immunoSEQ multiplex PCR; TCRdb lists only in-frame clones, some missing. The sample has around 140,000 clones, about 92% seen once; the top ten hold about 12%. This CDR3 comprises 14 residues. CDR1 LNHDA and CDR2 SQIVND come from the germline V gene (reference sequence). V was shortened by 7 bases and J by 7 bases, with 17 bases between the two germline ends. The record originates from a study of T cell responses to AZD1222 COVID-19 vaccine. Study outcomes and limitations: Per reports, nearly half of all spike-specific TCRs target regions that are unmutated in variants.

This clonotype was sampled from an adult who had recovered from COVID-19. The sample here was peripheral blood, taken after recovery from COVID-19. This chain links TRBV19 with TRBJ2-1; D tentatively reads TRBD1 or TRBD2 (5 bases each). CDR3 amino acids: CASMFGTQRNEQFF. CDR3 DNA sequence: TGTGCCAGTATGTTCGGGACCCAGAGGAATGAGCAGTTCTTC.